What follows are 26 T cell receptor beta chains derived from one specimen sequenced in a study of cytomegalovirus exposure and HLA in healthy donors (dated 2017 in TCRdb). Receptors were amplified or captured by the immunoSEQ multiplex PCR assay. The multiplex PCR relied on a mix of 60 forward primers for TCR Vbeta segments and 13 reverse primers for TCR Jbeta segments. TCRdb carries this immuneACCESS record with in-frame sequences only. Its versions omit some clonotypes, under half of them owing to an unresolved V gene in the studies checked, with the rest unexplained. A total of around 140,000 clones appear in this sample, 70% to 80% of them only once. 2.1% of the sample lies in the top ten. Material: PBMCs. The receptors shown here come from a woman in her sixties or seventies in good health and CMV-seropositive.

This chain joins TRBV19 and TRBJ2-2, with a possible D match to TRBD1 (7 bases). The CDR3 is 13 residues long. Per germline, CDR1 LNHDA and CDR2 SQIVND (reference sequence). V was trimmed by 7 bases and J by 6 bases, leaving 12 bases between them. The CDR3 here is CASKEGAAGELFF. In nucleotides, the CDR3 is TGTGCCAGTAAGGAGGGGGCGGCCGGGGAGCTGTTTTTT. The full variable domain, rest sourced from reference TRBV19 and TRBJ2-2, is DGGITQSPKYLFRKEGQNVTLSCEQNLNHDAMYWYRQDPGQGLRLIYYSQIVNDFQKGDIAEGYSVSREKKESFPLTVTSAQKNPTAFYLCASKEGAAGELFFGEGSRLTVL.

The CDR3 here is CSVVLAGRETQYF. The DNA for the CDR3 is TGCAGCGTCGTTCTAGCGGGAAGAGAGACCCAGTACTTC. The rearrangement joins TRBV29-1 to TRBJ2-5; 9 bases align to TRBD2. V lost 6 bases, J lost 4 bases, and 6 bases stayed unmatched. Germline assignment: CDR1 SQVTM and CDR2 ANQGSEA. The CDR3 covers 13 residues.

The chain recombines TRBV2 with TRBJ1-2, with a tentative D call TRBD1 (6 bases). The V gene's germline CDR1 is SNHLY and CDR2 FYNNEI. The V end was cut by 1 base, the J end by 2 bases, with 14 bases between. CDR3 length: 16 residues. The CDR3 here is CASSEDRVAPNYGYTF. In nucleotides, the CDR3 is TGTGCCAGCAGTGAAGACAGGGTCGCCCCAAACTATGGCTACACCTTC.

The chain couples TRBV5-1 to TRBJ1-1; 7 positions agree with TRBD1. The junction had 7 bases not matched to a gene; V was cut back by 4 bases and J by 1 base. The CDR3 has 15 amino acids. Germline V CDR1 and CDR2: SGHRS, YFSETQ. In nucleotides, the CDR3 is TGCGCCAGCAGCCCGTCGGGACAGCCGAACACTGAAGCTTTCTTT. As protein: CASSPSGQPNTEAFF.

This chain links TRBV5-6 with TRBJ1-4, with 8 bases fitting TRBD1. Trimming at V came to 0 bases and at J to 6 bases, leaving 4 bases not matched to a gene. Germline V gene data show CDR1 as SGHDT and CDR2 as YYEEEE. CDR3 length equals 15 residues. This chain's CDR3 is CASSLDGQGYEKLFF. DNA for the CDR3: TGTGCCAGCAGCTTGGACGGACAGGGATATGAAAAACTGTTTTTT.

The gene calls are TRBV12-2 and TRBJ1-1; the table's TRBD1 call for D was not verified on the DNA. TRBV12-2 is tagged as a pseudogene. This CDR3 contains 17 residues. CDR3 DNA sequence: TGTGCAAGTCGCCACCTCCAGGACAGAGTAGTGAACACTGAAGCTTTCTTT. It encodes CASRHLQDRVVNTEAFF.

The V gene is TRBV7-8, the J gene TRBJ2-5; 9 positions agree with TRBD2. The germline V gene has CDR1 SGHVS and CDR2 FQNEAQ. The CDR3 has 16 residues. Trimming cost V 1 base and J 4 bases; bases outside gene matches: 7. The CDR3: CASSLGGSGRPETQYF. For the CDR3, the DNA is TGTGCCAGCAGCTTAGGGGGTAGCGGGAGACCAGAGACCCAGTACTTC.

This clone was detected only a few times. CDR3 loop: CASGPGTSEAFF. The CDR3 bases are TGTGCTAGTGGACCCGGGACTTCTGAAGCTTTCTTT. V usage is TRBV12-5 and J usage is TRBJ1-1; TRBD1 is a possible D gene (5 bases). There are 12 residues in the CDR3. The germline V and J ends were trimmed by 6 bases and 6 bases, with 11 bases remaining between them. Per germline, CDR1 LGHNT and CDR2 FRNRAP.

The chain carries TRBV5-5 and TRBJ1-2; TRBD1 matches at 9 bases. The germline CDR1 and CDR2 sequences are SGHKS and YYEKEE (reference sequence). V was pared by 3 bases and J by 0 bases, with 3 bases of the junction left unmatched. The CDR3 consists of 15 residues. The CDR3 loop is CASSWGQGANYGYTF. The CDR3 region has the DNA TGTGCCAGCAGCTGGGGACAGGGTGCTAACTATGGCTACACCTTC.

The chain couples TRBV28 to TRBJ2-3, with 9 bases fitting TRBD2. The CDR3 totals 15 residues. CDR1 and CDR2 from the germline V gene are MDHEN and SYDVKM. The ends lost 5 bases at V and 2 bases at J; junction bases unmatched: 5. The CDR3 DNA reads TGTGCCAGCAGTCGAACTAGCGGGCACACAGATACGCAGTATTTT. Its translation is CASSRTSGHTDTQYF. Looking up the rest from reference TRBV28 and TRBJ2-3 gives the full variable domain: DVKVTQSSRYLVKRTGEKVFLECVQDMDHENMFWYRQDPGLGLRLIYFSYDVKMKEKGDIPEGYSVSREKKERFSLILESASTNQTSMYLCASSRTSGHTDTQYFGPGTRLTVL.

V and J are TRBV19 and TRBJ1-5, with a possible D match to TRBD1 (6 bases). Trimming stripped 4 bases from V and 4 bases from J, with 11 bases between. This CDR3 region has 14 residues. In germline, CDR1 is LNHDA, CDR2 SQIVND (reference sequence). CDR3 amino acids: CASSSRDINQPQHF. CDR3 in DNA: TGTGCCAGTAGTAGCCGGGACATAAATCAGCCCCAGCATTTT.

This chain links TRBV5-1 with TRBJ1-1; possibly TRBD1 for D (6 bases). CDR1 and CDR2 (germline): SGHRS, YFSETQ. There are 17 residues in the CDR3. V dropped 3 bases and J dropped 0 bases, with 18 bases sitting between them. DNA for the CDR3: TGCGCCAGCAGCTCTGGCCAGGGGAAACCCATGAACACTGAAGCTTTCTTT. Translating gives CASSSGQGKPMNTEAFF.

This clone was counted only a few times. This chain connects TRBV4-1 to TRBJ2-5; TRBD2 agrees at 11 bases. CDR3 length equals 17 residues. V gave up 3 bases and J gave up 5 bases; unmatched junction bases: 11. Germline V gives CDR1 MGHRA, CDR2 YSYEKL. The CDR3 region is CASSHGGLADPTETQYF. CDR3 nucleotide sequence: TGCGCCAGCAGCCATGGGGGACTAGCGGACCCAACGGAGACCCAGTACTTC.

This chain links TRBV5-1 with TRBJ1-1; tentative D call: TRBD1 (6 bases). This CDR3 comprises 15 residues. Trimming stripped 1 base from V and 1 base from J, with 11 bases between. In germline, CDR1 is SGHRS, CDR2 YFSETQ. The CDR3 loop is CASSLPRTANTEAFF. Written as DNA, the CDR3 is TGCGCCAGCAGCTTGCCGAGGACAGCGAACACTGAAGCTTTCTTT.

V usage is TRBV7-2 and J usage is TRBJ2-5; 7 nucleotides agree with TRBD2. J was trimmed by 2 bases and V by 2 bases; bases with no gene match: 5. This CDR3 region has 15 residues. CDR1 and CDR2 (germline): SGHTA, FQGNSA. CDR3 coding DNA: TGTGCCAGCAGCTTAAACGGGAGGCCGCAAGAGACCCAGTACTTC. Amino acids: CASSLNGRPQETQYF.

This chain connects TRBV5-1 to TRBJ2-1, with D perhaps TRBD1 (5 bases). Trimming took 1 base from V and 2 from J, leaving 7 bases between them. The CDR3 runs 14 residues. Germline CDR1 and CDR2: SGHRS and YFSETQ. The CDR3 protein is CASSLTGTYNEQFF. CDR3 coding DNA: TGCGCCAGCAGCTTGACAGGAACCTACAATGAGCAGTTCTTC.

This sequence joins TRBV19 and TRBJ1-4; 11 bases agree with TRBD1. The junction had 6 bases not matched to a gene; V was cut back by 5 bases and J by 7 bases. Per the germline V gene, CDR1 is LNHDA and CDR2 is SQIVND (reference sequence). This CDR3 is 15 amino acids long. The CDR3 nucleotides are TGTGCCAGTAGTCTCGGACAGGGGGCGATTGAAAAACTGTTTTTT. Its protein is CASSLGQGAIEKLFF.

This clone appeared a single time. The chain carries TRBV5-8 and TRBJ2-1; 13 nucleotides match TRBD2. J was trimmed by 7 bases and V by 4 bases; bases with no gene match: 8. This CDR3 spans 16 amino acids. Germline loops: CDR1 SGHTS, CDR2 YDEGEE. The CDR3 region has the DNA TGTGCCAGCAGCCTCTTTCGGACTAGCGGGAGAAATGAGCAGTTCTTC. Protein sequence: CASSLFRTSGRNEQFF.

The V call is TRBV6-5, the J call TRBJ2-7; D uncertain. This CDR3 comprises 16 residues. V was shortened by 0 bases and J by 0 bases, with 12 bases between the two germline ends. Looked up from germline, CDR1 is MNHEY and CDR2 is SVGAGI. DNA of the CDR3: TGTGCCAGCAGTTACTCCTCGCCGAAGAGCTCCTACGAGCAGTACTTC. Its protein is CASSYSSPKSSYEQYF.

The V call is TRBV28, the J call TRBJ2-5; D might be TRBD2 (5 bases). The V end lost 8 bases, the J end lost 2 bases, and 18 bases lay between the germline ends. The CDR3 totals 15 residues. Per germline, CDR1 MDHEN and CDR2 SYDVKM. The CDR3 DNA is TGTGCCAGCCGTAAATGGAGGCTCAGTCAAGAGACCCAGTACTTC. This codes for CASRKWRLSQETQYF.

The chain has TRBV15 and TRBJ1-2; 9 bases map to TRBD1. The V segment lost 3 bases and the J segment 4 bases; nucleotides outside the gene matches: 6. The CDR3 length is 15 residues. The germline V gene encodes CDR1 LNHNV and CDR2 YYDKDF (reference sequence). CDR3 sequence (DNA): TGTGCCACCAGCAGGGACAGGGGTCGGAGCTATGGCTACACCTTC. Its translation is CATSRDRGRSYGYTF.

This clone was detected only once. V usage is TRBV10-2 and J usage is TRBJ1-1, with D unclear. The CDR3 is made up of 12 amino acids. Trimming took 6 bases from V and 1 from J, leaving 6 bases between them. Germline V gene sequence: CDR1 WSHSY, CDR2 SAAADI. The CDR3 DNA reads as TGCGCCAGCAGGGGGAGGAACACTGAAGCTTTCTTT. This translates into CASRGRNTEAFF.

This clone was counted a few times. This chain links TRBV5-1 with TRBJ2-1, with 13 bases lining up with TRBD2. The CDR3 consists of 16 residues. CDR1 and CDR2 from the germline V gene are SGHRS and YFSETQ. V lost 0 bases and J lost 6; bases outside the gene matches: 3. The CDR3 region has the DNA TGCGCCAGCAGCTTGGTGACTAGCGGGAGGAGCAATGAGCAGTTCTTC. Its translation is CASSLVTSGRSNEQFF.

CDR3 sequence reads: CASSQDAAGTTEYF. The CDR3 bases are TGCGCCAGCAGCCAAGATGCGGCGGGAACTACGGAGTACTTC. V is TRBV4-1 and J is TRBJ2-7; perhaps TRBD2 as D (6 bases). V shed 0 bases and J shed 11 bases, with 17 bases lying between them. This CDR3 is 14 amino acids long. The germline V gene has CDR1 MGHRA and CDR2 YSYEKL.

This rearrangement joins TRBV18 to TRBJ1-5, with TRBD1 identical over 10 bases. Germline V gives CDR1 KGHSH, CDR2 LQKENI. V was clipped by 3 bases and J by 7 bases; unmatched bases: 9. CDR3 length: 16 residues. The CDR3: CASSPSGTGVGQPQHF. DNA of the CDR3: TGTGCCAGCTCACCGTCCGGGACAGGGGTAGGGCAGCCCCAGCATTTT.

The chain combines TRBV6-1 with TRBJ2-7; 8 nucleotides agree with TRBD1. Trimming at V came to 0 bases and at J to 3 bases, leaving 7 bases not matched to a gene. The CDR3 extends over 16 amino acids. Germline values: CDR1 MNHNS, CDR2 SASEGT. The CDR3 region is CASSEARDRFNYEQYF. The CDR3, as DNA: TGTGCCAGCAGTGAAGCCCGGGACAGGTTCAACTACGAGCAGTACTTC.